The following is a TCR beta chain sequence with its context. Its cognate antigen is unknown. Germline lookup yields CDR1 MNHEY and CDR2 SVGAGI. Trimming cost V 2 bases and J 2 bases, with 7 bases left between them. This CDR3 has 13 residues. PCR primers comprised 60 Vbeta and 13 Jbeta primers. Here immunoSEQ multiplex PCR was the method, and the copy in TCRdb shows in-frame clones only, minus some. The data hold 150,000 or so clones, with approximately 84% observed a single time. The source of the sample is a study of cytomegalovirus exposure and HLA in healthy donors. Whole-study findings and limits: A later analysis reportedly found that, within productive TCRs, an Asian-associated ancestry cluster had fewer N-insertions than the mean observed across the roughly 700 donors. According to a later analysis, most TCR beta chains associated with CMV appeared HLA-restricted.

This receptor was identified in a woman aged 40-49 years in good health and CMV-seronegative. The V and J genes are TRBV6-5 and TRBJ2-7, with D perhaps TRBD1 (5 bases). Input material: PBMCs. Here the CDR3 reads CASSYGATYEQYF. The CDR3 coding sequence is TGTGCCAGCAGTTACGGGGCTACCTACGAGCAGTACTTC.